The source of this T cell receptor beta chain is a study of cytomegalovirus exposure and HLA in healthy donors. To note about this clone: Its antigen remains unknown.

Vbeta (60) and Jbeta (13) primers were used in the PCR. Using immunoSEQ multiplex PCR, the repertoire was profiled, and TCRdb retains in-frame clones only, with some absent. The sample includes tens of thousands of clones, less than 80% seen only once; the top ten take 1.2% to 1.5%. The study, taken as a whole, reports: In a later analysis, CMV-associated beta chains were mostly HLA-associated, it appeared. V- and J-gene trimming in TCR beta was tied to a missense DCLRE1C variant by an analysis performed later. The likely origin of a cluster of highly shared sequence variants was a sequencing artifact.

The CDR3 contains 14 residues. Trimming pared 2 bases from V and 8 bases from J, leaving 13 bases between. The receptor comes from a male donor in good health and CMV-seronegative. The sample was PBMCs. This chain links TRBV5-3 with TRBJ1-4; D possibly corresponds to TRBD1 (5 bases). TRBV5-3 is classed as an ORF, of uncertain function. CDR3: CARSLGGVKEKLFF. The CDR3 bases are TGTGCCAGAAGCTTAGGAGGGGTTAAGGAAAAACTGTTTTTT.